This T cell receptor beta chain was profiled in a study of blood T cell repertoires in COVID-19. Study summary: PBMCs, B-cell-depleted T cells, or T cells were the source of the cDNA or gDNA that made up the material.

Researchers sorted participants into cohorts using their self-reported clinical history. Recovered Cohort 3 donors showed two negative PCRs, clearance, or symptom resolution. Under the authors' procedure: Amplifying reference gene primers gave estimates of nucleated cell counts. Profiling relied on immunoSEQ multiplex PCR, and the TCRdb table lists in-frame clones only, not all of them. V, J and clone size are taken as reported in that table, and D and trimming were inferred from the DNA itself. The data hold about 250,000 clones, with more than 85% observed a single time. CDR1 is SGHNT and CDR2 is YENEEA in the germline V gene. With 1 base removed from V and 6 bases from J, the gap between germline ends came to 3 bases. This CDR3 has 12 amino acids.

The rearrangement links TRBV11-3 to TRBJ2-2; D is uncertain. Sequenced material: PBMCs or T cells enriched from blood (not recorded which). This sequence originates from a woman aged 50 to 60 who had recovered from COVID-19. In DNA form, the CDR3 reads TGTGCCAGCAGCTTAGGCGCCGGGGAGCTGTTTTTT. Amino acids: CASSLGAGELFF.